This entry describes one T cell receptor (beta chain). This clone showed up just a few times. There is no known antigen for this receptor. No clone much larger than this one lies a single base away; base qualities are absent. Each donor gave one peripheral blood draw, approximately 110 mL on average, collected into heparinised tubes. A BD FACSAria II and a panel including CD45RO, CCR7, CD25, CD127, CD95 and CD27 were used to sort naive, central memory, regulatory and stem cell-like memory CD4+ T cells. A purity above 95% was achieved for all sorted populations. Right away, PBMCs were isolated by Lymphoprep density gradient centrifugation and were stained directly, with no culture step. So that batch effects would be minimized, each experiment stained and sorted samples in pairs, pairing one healthy donor with one patient. These data come from a study of beta chain features in type 1 diabetes (dated by TCRdb to the late 2010s). Regarding the study in general: No differences in mean age, gender distribution, total cell number or subset yield were found between patients and healthy donors. Regulatory and stem cell-like memory subsets were isolated from only 8 patients and about 8 healthy donors, whereas naive and central memory subsets came from all 30 or so donors. A total of just under 110,000,000 sorted cells were examined across all samples, and RNA yield correlated strongly with the number of cells per subset. The study compared TCRB repertoires of sorted circulating CD4+ T cell subsets between recently diagnosed type 1 diabetes patients and matched healthy donors.

The CDR3 goes from the cysteine to the phenylalanine over 18 residues. CDR3 DNA is the only sequence kept; it has 54 bases, read in frame from the first base. Trimming leaves V shorter by 3 bases and J shorter by 6 bases, with the junction holding 18 bases beyond the gene matches. For CDR1 and CDR2, the germline V gene lists KGHSH and LQKENI. Points the paper makes about the study in general: Naive, central memory and regulatory TCRB repertoires appeared to be more alike among patients than among healthy donors. Shorter templates might be favored by PCR, yet because patient and control samples were amplified and corrected together, any such skew would affect both groups equally. Sequencing cDNA rather than genomic DNA could over-represent highly expressing activated cells, although activation and CD3 levels did not differ between groups. Because small numbers of individuals were included in the HLA sub-analyses, any influence of HLA type on TCRB rearrangement was left unresolved. Type 1 diabetes patients showed a moderate but significant shortening of TCRB CDR3 length in all four CD4+ subsets. At VDJ recombination sites, type 1 diabetes patients had fewer insertions and more deleted nucleotides, which implies abnormalities in thymic rearrangement.

The entire amount of isolated RNA was reverse transcribed using the High Capacity cDNA Reverse Transcription Kit, so the sequenced TCRB transcripts were expressed ones. Naive, central memory and regulatory T cell samples underwent deep immunoSEQ sequencing, averaging around 3.9 million total reads per sample. After sorted cells were lysed in RLT buffer, RNA was extracted with DNase-treated RNeasy Micro or Mini kits, with the choice depending on cell number. To prevent cross-contamination, each cell subset was processed individually, whereas patient and healthy donor samples were processed jointly. The immunoSEQ multiplex PCR was used to amplify TCRB sequences from cDNA, generating 87-bp fragments that spanned the CDR3 region. Sequencing of the amplicons was done on the Illumina HiSeq platform. From the authors' description of their analysis: PCR bias was corrected computationally using synthetic template baselines, and reads within Hamming distance 2 were collapsed, with unmergeable singletons discarded. By aligning reads against IMGT, V, D and J genes, CDR3 length, and insertions or deletions at six rearrangement sites were assigned. Clonotype counts were normalized to sorted cell number within each subset before computing true diversity and Gini coefficients with the tcR R package. The overlap coefficient, calculated on TCRB nucleotide sequences, was used to measure repertoire sharing. TCRdb carries this immuneACCESS record with in-frame sequences only. Its versions omit some clonotypes, under half of them owing to an unresolved V gene in the studies checked, with the rest unexplained. That table furnishes V, J and clone size, whereas the DNA furnished D and trimming. The sample data list about 290,000 clones, and roughly 8% of these were observed just once. The ten largest clones represent 0.9% to 1.2% of the sample.

The sequence was obtained from a woman aged 18-29 years in good health. The specimen sequenced was central memory CD4+ T cells from blood. This chain joins TRBV18 to TRBJ1-1; 8 central bases correspond to TRBD1. This receptor carries the CDR3 CASSPTPDIQGVTAEAFF. The DNA sequence reads TGTGCCAGCTCACCGACCCCCGATATACAGGGGGTGACGGCTGAAGCTTTCTTT. The CDR3 plus the reference TRBV18 and TRBJ1-1 genes for the other parts give the full variable domain: NAGVMQNPRHLVRRRGQEARLRCSPMKGHSHVYWYRQLPEEGLKFMVYLQKENIIDESGMPKERFSAEFPKEGPSILRIQQVVRGDSAAYFCASSPTPDIQGVTAEAFFGQGTRLTVV.